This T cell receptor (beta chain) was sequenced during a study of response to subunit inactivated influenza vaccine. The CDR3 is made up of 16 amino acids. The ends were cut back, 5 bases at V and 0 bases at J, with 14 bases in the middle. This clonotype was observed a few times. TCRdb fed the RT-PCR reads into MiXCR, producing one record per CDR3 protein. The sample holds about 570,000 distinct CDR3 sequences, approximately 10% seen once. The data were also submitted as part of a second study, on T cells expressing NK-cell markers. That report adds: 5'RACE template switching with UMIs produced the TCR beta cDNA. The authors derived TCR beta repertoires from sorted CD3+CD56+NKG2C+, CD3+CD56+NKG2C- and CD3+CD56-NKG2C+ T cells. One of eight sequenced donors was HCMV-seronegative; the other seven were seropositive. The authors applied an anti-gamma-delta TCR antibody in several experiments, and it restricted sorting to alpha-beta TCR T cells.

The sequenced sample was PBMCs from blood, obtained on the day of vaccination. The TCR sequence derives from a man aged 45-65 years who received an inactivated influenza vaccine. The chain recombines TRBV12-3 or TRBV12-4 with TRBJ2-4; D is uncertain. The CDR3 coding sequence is TGTGCCAGCAGTCCCCTGGGGAATCTAGCCAAAAACATTCAGTACTTC. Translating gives CASSPLGNLAKNIQYF.